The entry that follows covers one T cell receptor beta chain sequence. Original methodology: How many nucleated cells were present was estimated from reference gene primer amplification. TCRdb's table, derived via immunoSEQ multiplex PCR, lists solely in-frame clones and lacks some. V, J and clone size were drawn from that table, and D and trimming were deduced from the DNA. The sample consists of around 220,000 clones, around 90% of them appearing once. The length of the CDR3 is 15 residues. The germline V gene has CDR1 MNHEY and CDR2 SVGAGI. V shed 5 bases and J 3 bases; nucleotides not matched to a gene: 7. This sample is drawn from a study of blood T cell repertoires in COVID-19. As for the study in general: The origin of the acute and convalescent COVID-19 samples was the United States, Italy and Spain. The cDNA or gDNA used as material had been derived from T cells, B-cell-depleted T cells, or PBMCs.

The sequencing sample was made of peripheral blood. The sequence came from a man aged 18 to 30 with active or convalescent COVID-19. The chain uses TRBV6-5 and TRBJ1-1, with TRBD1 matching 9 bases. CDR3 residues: CASSPRTGADTEAFF. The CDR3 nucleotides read TGTGCCAGCAGTCCGAGGACAGGGGCGGACACTGAAGCTTTCTTT.